The source of this TCR beta chain is a study of technical replicates of blood from a handful of donors (dated by TCRdb to 2015 to 2018). For this clone: Its antigen remains unidentified. Per-base quality was not reported, and no clone a single base away is much larger than it.

The protocol used for the library was the immunoSEQ multiplex PCR assay. TCRdb provides this immuneACCESS table in a form limited to in-frame rearrangements. Some clones are lacking; in checked studies, under half of them reflect an unresolved V gene, and why the rest are absent is not known. The sample contains roughly 57,000 clones, about 95% of them found a single time. The top ten clones comprise 3.1% of the sample. Compared with germline, V lacks 7 bases and J lacks 6 bases; bases without a gene match: 14. The CDR3 sequence holds 15 residues, the cysteine and phenylalanine included. Only the CDR3 DNA stays, 45 bases, in frame from base 1. The germline V gene (reference sequence) sets CDR1 to GTSNPN and CDR2 to SVGIG.

The sample taken for sequencing was PBMCs. The sequence links TRBV30 to TRBJ1-4, with 7 bases in between that match TRBD1. The source of this sequence is a human donor in good health. Some clones in this sample may be carry-over from other donors' samples. The nucleotide sequence is TGTGCCTTGGGGTTCATCGGGACAGCGGATGAAAAACTGTTTTTT. The translation is CALGFIGTADEKLFF.